This TCR beta chain was identified in a study of control samples from healthy donors and cancer patients. The junction had 1 base not matched to a gene; V was cut back by 3 bases and J by 0 bases. Germline loops: CDR1 KGHSH, CDR2 LQKENI. The length of the CDR3 is 15 residues. Method: immunoSEQ multiplex PCR; TCRdb's copy keeps in-frame clones and lacks some. Of about 85,000 clones in the sample, approximately 88% were seen once. The chain combines TRBV18 with TRBJ2-7, with 11 bases matching TRBD2. The TCR sequence derives from an older woman in good health. Sequenced sample: blood. DNA of the CDR3: TGTGCCAGCTCACCGGGACTAGCGGCCTCCTACGAGCAGTACTTC. It yields the protein CASSPGLAASYEQYF.